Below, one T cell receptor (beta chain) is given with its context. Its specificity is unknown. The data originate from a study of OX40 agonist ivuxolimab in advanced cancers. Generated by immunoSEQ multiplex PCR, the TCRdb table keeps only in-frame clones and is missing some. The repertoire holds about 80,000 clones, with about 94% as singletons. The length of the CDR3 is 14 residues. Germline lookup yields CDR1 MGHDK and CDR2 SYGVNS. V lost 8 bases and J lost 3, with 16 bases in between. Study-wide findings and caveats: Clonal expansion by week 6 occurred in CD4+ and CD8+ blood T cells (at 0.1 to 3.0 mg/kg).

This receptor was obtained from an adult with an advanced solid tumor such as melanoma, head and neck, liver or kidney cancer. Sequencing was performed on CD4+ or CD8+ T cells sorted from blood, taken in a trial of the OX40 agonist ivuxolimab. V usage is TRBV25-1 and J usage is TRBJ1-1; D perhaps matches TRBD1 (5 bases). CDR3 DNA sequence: TGTGCCAGCGAAACGACAGAGCAGTACACTGAAGCTTTCTTT. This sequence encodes CASETTEQYTEAFF.